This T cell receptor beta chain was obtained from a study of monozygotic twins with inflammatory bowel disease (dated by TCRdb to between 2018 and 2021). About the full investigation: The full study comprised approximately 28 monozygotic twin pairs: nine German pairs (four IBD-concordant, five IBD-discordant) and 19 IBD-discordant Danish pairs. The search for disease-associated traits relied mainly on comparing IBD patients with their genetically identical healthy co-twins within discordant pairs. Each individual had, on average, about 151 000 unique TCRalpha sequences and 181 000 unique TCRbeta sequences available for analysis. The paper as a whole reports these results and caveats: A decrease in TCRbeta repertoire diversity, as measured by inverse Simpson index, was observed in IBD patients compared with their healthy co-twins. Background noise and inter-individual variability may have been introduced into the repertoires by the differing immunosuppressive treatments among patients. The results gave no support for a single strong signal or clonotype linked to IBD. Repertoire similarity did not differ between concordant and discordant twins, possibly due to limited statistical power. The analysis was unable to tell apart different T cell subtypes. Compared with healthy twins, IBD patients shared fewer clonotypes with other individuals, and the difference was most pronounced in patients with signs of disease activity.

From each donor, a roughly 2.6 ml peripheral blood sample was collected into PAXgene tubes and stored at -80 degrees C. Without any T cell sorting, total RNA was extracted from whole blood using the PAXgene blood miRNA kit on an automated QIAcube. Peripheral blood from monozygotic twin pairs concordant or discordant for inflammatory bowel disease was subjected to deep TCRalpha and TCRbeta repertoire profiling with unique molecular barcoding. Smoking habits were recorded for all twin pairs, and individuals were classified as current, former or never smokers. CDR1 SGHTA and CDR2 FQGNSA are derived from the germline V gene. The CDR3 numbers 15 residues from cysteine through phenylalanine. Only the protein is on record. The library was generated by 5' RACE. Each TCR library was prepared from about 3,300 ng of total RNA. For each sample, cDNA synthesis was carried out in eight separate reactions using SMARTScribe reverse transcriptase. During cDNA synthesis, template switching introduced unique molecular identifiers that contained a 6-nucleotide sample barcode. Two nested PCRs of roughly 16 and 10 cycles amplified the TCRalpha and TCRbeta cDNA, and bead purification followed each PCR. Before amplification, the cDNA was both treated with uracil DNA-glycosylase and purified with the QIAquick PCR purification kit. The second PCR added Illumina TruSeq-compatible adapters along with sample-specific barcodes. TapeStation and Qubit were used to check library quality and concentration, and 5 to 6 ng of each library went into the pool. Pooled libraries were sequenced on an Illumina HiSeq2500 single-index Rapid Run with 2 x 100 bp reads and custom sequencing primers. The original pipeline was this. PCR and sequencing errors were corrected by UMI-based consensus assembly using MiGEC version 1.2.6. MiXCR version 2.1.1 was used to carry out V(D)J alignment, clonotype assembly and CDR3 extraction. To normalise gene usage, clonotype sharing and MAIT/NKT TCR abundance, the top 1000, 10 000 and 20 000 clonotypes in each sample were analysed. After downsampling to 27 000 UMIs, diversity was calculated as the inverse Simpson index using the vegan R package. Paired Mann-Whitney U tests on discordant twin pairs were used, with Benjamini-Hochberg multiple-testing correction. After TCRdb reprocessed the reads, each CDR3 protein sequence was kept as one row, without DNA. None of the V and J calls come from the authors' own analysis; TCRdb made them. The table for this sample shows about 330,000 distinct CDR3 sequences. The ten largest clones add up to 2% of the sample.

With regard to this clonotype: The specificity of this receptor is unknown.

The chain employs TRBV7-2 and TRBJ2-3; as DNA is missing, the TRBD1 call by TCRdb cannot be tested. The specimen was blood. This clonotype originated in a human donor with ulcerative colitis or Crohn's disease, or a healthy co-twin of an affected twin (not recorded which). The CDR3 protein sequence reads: CASSLMGPHTDTQYF.